This record covers a single T cell receptor beta chain. Antigen specificity is unknown. The read gets to within 3 residues of the CDR3 end, and the germline J gene fills in the rest. This CDR3 spans 18 amino acids. CDR1 is KGHSH and CDR2 is LQKENI in the germline V gene. V lost 0 bases and J 5 bases, leaving 21 bases between the germline ends. This sample stems from a study of T cells in women clearing cervical HPV infection. Study conclusions and caveats: Repertoire richness, not evenness, was significantly elevated in CIN3+ cases versus controls. Timing of associations relative to infection is unclear; T-cell subsets were not isolated.

Data came from immunoSEQ multiplex PCR; TCRdb stores just in-frame clones and leaves some out. This table lists 19,000 or so clones. The material sequenced was blood buffy coat. This chain links TRBV18 with TRBJ2-3; D remains unclear. The receptor was isolated from a woman between 18 and 69 years old with a cervical HPV16 infection that either progressed to CIN3+ or cleared (not recorded which). The covered CDR3 bases are TGTGCCAGCTCACCACCGAATGTTGGCGGATGGTCCGGAGATACG. Protein product: CASSPPNVGGWSGDT. From start to end, the CDR3 is CASSPPNVGGWSGDTQYF.